This T cell receptor (beta chain) was recovered during a study of Graves' ophthalmopathy and Graves' hyperthyroidism. This CDR3 is 14 amino acids long. Germline loops: CDR1 KGHDR, CDR2 SFDVKD. In regard to this clonotype: One end of the junction fails to match germline, which may point to a read error.

PBMCs were isolated from a 10 ml sample of fresh peripheral blood. For repertoire sequencing, the TCR beta CDR3 regions were amplified from RNA transcripts. The workflow started with a first-round RT-PCR run with HTBI primers and then moved on to a second-round multiplex PCR. TCRdb processed the multiplex PCR reads anew with MiXCR; each CDR3 protein has one entry. The sample holds roughly 700,000 distinct CDR3 sequences, approximately 40% seen once. The chain carries TRBV24-1 and TRBJ1-5; unclear D gene. The sequenced sample consisted of peripheral blood. This clonotype was sampled from an adult man with Graves' ophthalmopathy. DNA of the CDR3: TGTGCCAGCAGTTTGCCCCGGACCAATCAGCCCCAGCATTTT. Translation gives CASSLPRTNQPQHF.